The 32 T cell receptor beta chains below were found in one sample sequenced in a study of vaccination and CD4 T cells after COVID-19. The assay that was used to sequence DNA from cultured CD4+ T cells was the Oncomine TCR Beta short-read assay. MiXCR, run by TCRdb on the PCR reads, gives a single entry per CDR3 protein. The sample gives around 10,000 distinct CDR3 sequences, approximately 49% of which show up once; more than 8.5% is in the top ten. Treatment defined: approximately nine-day PBMC culture with coronavirus spike peptide pools or control peptides (ViraFEST assay). The antigens for these receptors are not known. The sample comprised CD4+ T cells from blood, cultured in vitro. Receptors originate from a human donor who had recovered from COVID-19.

The chain carries TRBV24-1 and TRBJ2-7; no definite D call. The V gene lost 2 bases and the J gene lost 0 bases, with 7 bases spanning the gap. The V gene's germline CDR1 is KGHDR and CDR2 SFDVKD. This CDR3 is 14 amino acids long. The DNA for the CDR3 is TGTGCCACCAGTGATTCTGCAGGCTCCTACGAGCAGTACTTC. It yields the protein CATSDSAGSYEQYF.

The chain uses TRBV6-1 and TRBJ1-2; the match to TRBD1 covers 8 bases. The CDR3 length is 15 residues. V lost 6 bases to trimming and J lost 4 bases; unmatched junction nucleotides: 10. From germline, CDR1 is MNHNS and CDR2 SASEGT. The CDR3 DNA sequence: TGTGCCAGCAGAACCTCCGACAGGGGAAGCTATGGCTACACCTTC. Residues: CASRTSDRGSYGYTF.

This chain joins TRBV7-2 and TRBJ2-5, with D perhaps TRBD1 (6 bases). Trimming stripped 6 bases from V and 4 bases from J, with 15 bases between. The CDR3 sequence is 14 residues long. Germline CDR1 and CDR2: SGHTA and FQGNSA. CDR3 sequence reads: CASSKGRGPETQYF. DNA of the CDR3: TGTGCCAGCAGTAAGGGCAGGGGCCCAGAGACCCAGTACTTC.

The CDR3 nucleotides are TGTGCCATCGACAGGGGCTATGGCTACACCTTC. It translates to CAIDRGYGYTF. The V and J genes are TRBV19 and TRBJ1-2; 8 nucleotides match TRBD1. The CDR3 has 11 residues. Germline V gene sequence: CDR1 LNHDA, CDR2 SQIVND (reference sequence). Losses at the gene ends were 10 bases for V and 4 bases for J; bases not matched to a gene: 2.

A few counts support this clonotype. The chain has TRBV7-9 and TRBJ1-1; 7 positions agree with TRBD1. Germline CDR1 and CDR2: SEHNR and FQNEAQ (reference sequence). This CDR3 region has 15 residues. With 5 bases clipped from V and 0 bases from J, the junction kept 6 bases outside the gene matches. This CDR3 reads CASSTRQGLNTEAFF. Written as DNA, the CDR3 is TGTGCCAGCAGCACCAGACAGGGCCTGAACACTGAAGCTTTCTTT.

The CDR3 is CSARKRGSSYNEQFF. Here the CDR3 DNA reads TGCAGTGCTAGAAAGCGGGGGAGCTCCTACAATGAGCAGTTCTTC. The chain recombines TRBV20-1 with TRBJ2-1; TRBD2 aligns across 8 bases. The J segment lost 0 bases and the V segment lost 2 bases, leaving 3 bases of the junction unmatched. Per germline, CDR1 DFQATT and CDR2 SNEGSKA (reference sequence). The CDR3 consists of 15 residues.

The chain combines TRBV7-6 with TRBJ1-1; 7 bases match TRBD1. The CDR3 is 14 residues long. From germline, CDR1 is SGHVS and CDR2 FNYEAQ. Germline trimming cut 5 bases from V and 7 bases from J; bases unmatched to any gene: 10. CDR3 residues: CASSPSVGTDEAFF. Here the CDR3 DNA reads TGTGCCAGCAGCCCTAGCGTTGGGACAGATGAAGCTTTCTTT.

V gene TRBV20-1 combines with J gene TRBJ2-5, with D possibly being TRBD1 or TRBD2 (6 bases each). Trimming stripped 0 bases from V and 4 bases from J, with 12 bases between. Germline CDR1 DFQATT, CDR2 SNEGSKA (reference sequence). There are 14 residues in the CDR3. This CDR3 is CSARDLGGPETQYF. CDR3 in DNA: TGCAGTGCTAGAGATCTAGGGGGGCCAGAGACCCAGTACTTC.

The chain uses TRBV6-2 or TRBV6-3 and TRBJ2-5, with 8 bases aligning to TRBD2. J gave up 5 bases and V 6 bases, and 20 bases lay outside the gene matches. This CDR3 is 18 amino acids long. Germline values: CDR1 MNHEY, CDR2 SVGEGT. This chain's CDR3 is CASSPVVGTRVVRETQYF. Here the CDR3 DNA reads TGTGCCAGCAGCCCCGTGGTGGGGACTAGGGTTGTCCGGGAGACCCAGTACTTC.

This chain links TRBV7-2 with TRBJ2-5; D remains ambiguous. This CDR3 is built from 13 residues. V lost 3 bases to trimming and J lost 5 bases, with 10 bases between them. CDR1 is SGHTA, CDR2 FQGNSA, per germline. The CDR3 region is CASSFPLVETQYF. As DNA, the CDR3 is TGTGCCAGCAGCTTTCCTTTAGTGGAGACCCAGTACTTC.

The chain links TRBV7-9 to TRBJ1-1; 9 bases line up with TRBD1. Germline lookup yields CDR1 SEHNR and CDR2 FQNEAQ (reference sequence). J was trimmed by 0 bases and V by 8 bases; bases with no gene match: 7. The CDR3 is 15 amino acids. The CDR3 DNA sequence: TGTGCCAGCCGGGACAGGGAGCCTCTGAACACTGAAGCTTTCTTT. Translated, it gives CASRDREPLNTEAFF.

The V gene is TRBV11-2, the J gene TRBJ2-2; no firm D call. The germline V gene has CDR1 SGHAT and CDR2 FQNNGV. Trimming stripped 5 bases from V and 5 bases from J, with 18 bases between. This CDR3 has 16 amino acids. CDR3 residues: CASSQDVLLGTGELFF. Written as DNA, the CDR3 is TGTGCCAGCAGCCAAGATGTACTTCTTGGGACCGGGGAGCTGTTTTTT.

This clonotype was seen just once. The J gene is TRBJ2-2, the V gene TRBV7-9; tentative D call: TRBD2 (5 bases). The CDR3 has 14 amino acids. Germline loops: CDR1 SEHNR, CDR2 FQNEAQ (reference sequence). V dropped 5 bases and J dropped 6 bases, with 13 bases sitting between them. The CDR3 nucleotides are TGTGCCAGCAGCCCCACTACCGGGGCCGGGGAGCTGTTTTTT. It yields the protein CASSPTTGAGELFF.

The chain employs TRBV10-3 and TRBJ1-1, with a tentative D call TRBD1 (5 bases). The V and J ends lost 3 bases and 1 base respectively, with 9 bases between them. The CDR3 sequence is 14 residues long. Germline lookup yields CDR1 ENHRY and CDR2 SYGVKD. The CDR3 nucleotides read TGTGCCATCAGTGACAGGGAGGCGAACACTGAAGCTTTCTTT. Amino acids: CAISDREANTEAFF.

This rearrangement joins TRBV14 to TRBJ1-2; the D is unclear. Trimming pared 1 base from V and 2 bases from J, leaving 5 bases between. CDR3 length equals 13 residues. Germline V lookup: CDR1 SGHDN, CDR2 FVKESK. Here the CDR3 reads CASSQAQNYGYTF. Written as DNA, the CDR3 is TGTGCCAGCAGCCAAGCCCAAAACTATGGCTACACCTTC.

The gene calls are TRBV20-1 and TRBJ1-2, with TRBD1 identical over 8 bases. Germline values: CDR1 DFQATT, CDR2 SNEGSKA (reference sequence). The CDR3 is 15 residues long. V was clipped by 3 bases and J by 4 bases; unmatched bases: 10. The CDR3 loop is CSARERTGFSYGYTF. The CDR3 nucleotides are TGCAGTGCTAGGGAGCGGACAGGGTTCAGCTATGGCTACACCTTC.

This clonotype has only a few counts. The chain employs TRBV11-2 and TRBJ2-2; TRBD1 aligns across 12 bases. Germline V gene sequence: CDR1 SGHAT, CDR2 FQNNGV. Trimming removed 4 bases from V and 7 bases from J; junction bases left unmatched: 4. The CDR3 totals 15 residues. CDR3 amino acids: CASSSGQGANGELFF. CDR3 DNA: TGTGCCAGCAGCTCGGGACAGGGGGCTAACGGGGAGCTGTTTTTT.

The V gene is TRBV20-1, the J gene TRBJ2-1, with no clear D. The CDR3 is 15 residues long. Germline V gene data show CDR1 as DFQATT and CDR2 as SNEGSKA (reference sequence). The ends were cut back, 3 bases at V and 2 bases at J, with 14 bases in the middle. This CDR3 reads CSARAGGGAYNEQFF. In nucleotides, the CDR3 is TGCAGTGCTAGGGCCGGCGGTGGGGCCTACAATGAGCAGTTCTTC.

This sequence joins TRBV11-2 and TRBJ2-7; D may correspond to TRBD1 or TRBD2 (5 bases each). The length of the CDR3 is 13 residues. Trimming shortened V by 5 bases and J by 0 bases, and 8 bases separated the two germline ends. Germline CDR1 and CDR2: SGHAT and FQNNGV. As DNA, the CDR3 is TGTGCCAGCAGCCCCGGGACCTCCTACGAGCAGTACTTC. It encodes CASSPGTSYEQYF.

V is TRBV20-1 and J is TRBJ1-5, with D possibly matching TRBD1 (6 bases). Germline CDR1 DFQATT, CDR2 SNEGSKA (reference sequence). The V end lost 3 bases, the J end lost 3 bases, and 12 bases lay between the germline ends. The length of the CDR3 is 14 residues. The chain's CDR3 is CSASGGLLNQPQHF. CDR3 DNA sequence: TGCAGTGCTAGTGGGGGGCTCCTCAATCAGCCCCAGCATTTT.

The rearrangement joins TRBV10-1 to TRBJ2-1; the D call may be TRBD1 or TRBD2 (5 bases each). Germline assignment: CDR1 WNHNN and CDR2 SYGVQD (reference sequence). This CDR3 comprises 14 residues. V lost 4 bases, J lost 9 bases, and 16 bases lay in between. CDR3: CASSGTSPRGEQFF. The CDR3 DNA reads TGCGCCAGCAGTGGGACAAGCCCACGGGGTGAGCAGTTCTTC.

The chain combines TRBV30 with TRBJ2-7; TRBD1 matches at 8 bases. CDR3 length: 14 amino acids. Germline CDR1 and CDR2: GTSNPN and SVGIG (reference sequence). V dropped 8 bases and J dropped 4; count of bases not matched to a gene: 13. The CDR3 DNA reads as TGTGCCGGTAACCCGGACAGGGAATCGTACGAGCAGTACTTC. Protein sequence: CAGNPDRESYEQYF.

The chain carries TRBV24-1 and TRBJ2-1; D not certain. Trimming pared 4 bases from V and 0 bases from J, leaving 12 bases between. This CDR3 region has 16 residues. Looked up from germline, CDR1 is KGHDR and CDR2 is SFDVKD. The CDR3 DNA reads TGTGCCACCAGTGACCCTATAGGTAGCTCCTACAATGAGCAGTTCTTC. Translated, it gives CATSDPIGSSYNEQFF.

The gene calls are TRBV5-4 and TRBJ1-1; maybe TRBD1 (6 bases). The germline V gene encodes CDR1 SGHNT and CDR2 YYREEE (reference sequence). Trimming pared 0 bases from V and 7 bases from J, leaving 16 bases between. This CDR3 has 15 amino acids. DNA for the CDR3: TGTGCCAGCAGCTTGGCCGGGGGGCACCACTTTGAAGCTTTCTTT. Encoded protein: CASSLAGGHHFEAFF.

The rearrangement links TRBV2 to TRBJ1-1; D uncertain. Germline values: CDR1 SNHLY, CDR2 FYNNEI. V dropped 4 bases and J dropped 1 base, with 10 bases sitting between them. The CDR3 runs 14 residues. The CDR3 loop is CASSGLGSNTEAFF. In DNA, the CDR3 is TGTGCCAGCAGTGGACTCGGATCGAACACTGAAGCTTTCTTT. The variable domain in full, with the rest retrieved from reference TRBV2 and TRBJ1-1, is EPEVTQTPSHQVTQMGQEVILRCVPISNHLYFYWYRQILGQKVEFLVSFYNNEISEKSEIFDDQFSVERPDGSNFTLKIRSTKLEDSAMYFCASSGLGSNTEAFFGQGTRLTVV.

The gene calls are TRBV29-1 and TRBJ2-5; 8 bases align to TRBD2. This CDR3 has 13 residues. The V gene end was trimmed by 7 bases and the J gene end by 5 bases; junction bases not matched to a gene: 9. The germline V gene has CDR1 SQVTM and CDR2 ANQGSEA. In DNA form, the CDR3 reads TGCAGCGCCTCGGGGGGGCAGCGGGAGACCCAGTACTTC. Translation gives CSASGGQRETQYF.

The V gene is TRBV24-1, the J gene TRBJ2-5; a possible D gene is TRBD1 (8 bases). Germline V CDR1 and CDR2: KGHDR, SFDVKD. V gave up 10 bases and J gave up 5 bases, with 16 bases separating them. The CDR3 consists of 13 residues. This CDR3 reads CATQDREGETQYF. The CDR3 DNA follows: TGTGCCACACAGGACAGGGAGGGTGAGACCCAGTACTTC.

The chain couples TRBV7-2 to TRBJ2-3; unclear D gene. The germline CDR1 and CDR2 sequences are SGHTA and FQGNSA. The V end lost 5 bases, the J end lost 7 bases, and 16 bases lay between the germline ends. The CDR3 runs to 14 residues. In nucleotides, the CDR3 is TGTGCCAGCAGCCCAGCAGGATCCTCCCATACGCAGTATTTT. It codes for CASSPAGSSHTQYF.

This clonotype was seen a few times. The rearrangement links TRBV6-1 to TRBJ2-5; possible D gene TRBD2, 6 bases. V lost 4 bases and J lost 3, with 15 bases in between. Germline V gives CDR1 MNHNS, CDR2 SASEGT. The CDR3 contains 15 residues. In DNA, the CDR3 is TGTGCCAGCAGTGCCCCCGGGAGTGGTAAAGAGACCCAGTACTTC. As protein: CASSAPGSGKETQYF.

This chain links TRBV28 with TRBJ1-5; unclear D gene. The V end lost 2 bases, the J end lost 3 bases, and 14 bases lay between the germline ends. The germline V gene has CDR1 MDHEN and CDR2 SYDVKM. There are 16 residues in the CDR3. CDR3 in amino acids: CASSLVRGQNNQPQHF. The CDR3 DNA is TGTGCCAGCAGTTTAGTCAGAGGTCAGAACAATCAGCCCCAGCATTTT.

V is TRBV7-6 and J is TRBJ1-1; 7 nucleotides match TRBD1. The germline gives CDR1 SGHVS, CDR2 FNYEAQ. The V and J ends lost 5 bases and 4 bases, in that order; junction bases with no gene match: 7. The CDR3 is made up of 14 amino acids. The chain's CDR3 is CASSLSGGSTEAFF. The CDR3 DNA follows: TGTGCCAGCAGCCTCTCAGGGGGGAGCACTGAAGCTTTCTTT.

This chain joins TRBV7-9 and TRBJ2-3; tentative D call: TRBD1 (5 bases). Germline-derived CDR1 and CDR2 are SEHNR and FQNEAQ (reference sequence). Trimming removed 1 base at V and 1 base at J, with 18 bases between. The CDR3 has 18 residues. CDR3 loop: CASSLVGPGVTGTDTQYF. As DNA, the CDR3 is TGTGCCAGCAGCTTAGTGGGGCCTGGGGTTACGGGCACAGATACGCAGTATTTT. The complete variable domain, with remaining parts taken from reference TRBV7-9 and TRBJ2-3, reads DTGVSQNPRHKITKRGQNVTFRCDPISEHNRLYWYRQTLGQGPEFLTYFQNEAQLEKSRLLSDRFSAERPKGSFSTLEIQRTEQGDSAMYLCASSLVGPGVTGTDTQYFGPGTRLTVL.